One and the same sample provided the 4 T cell receptor beta chains below, sequenced in a study of cytotoxic CD8 clonotypes in ibrutinib-treated CLL. TCRdb keeps only in-frame clones here, not all; method: immunoSEQ multiplex PCR. The data contain 140,000 or so clones, about four fifths of them singletons. The input for sequencing was PBMCs, taken after 12 months of ibrutinib treatment. The receptors were gathered from a human donor with chronic lymphocytic leukemia.

This chain uses TRBV2 with TRBJ1-1; TRBD1 aligns across 7 bases. The ends lost 4 bases at V and 6 bases at J; junction bases unmatched: 2. The CDR3 runs to 12 residues. Germline lookup yields CDR1 SNHLY and CDR2 FYNNEI. The CDR3 protein is CASSGQGPEAFF. The CDR3 region has the DNA TGTGCCAGCAGTGGACAGGGCCCTGAAGCTTTCTTT.

The chain combines TRBV14 with TRBJ2-1; 11 bases align to TRBD2. CDR3 length equals 15 residues. Germline lookup yields CDR1 SGHDN and CDR2 FVKESK. V lost 3 bases and J lost 6; bases outside the gene matches: 4. CDR3 in amino acids: CASSHLAGGSNEQFF. The DNA of the CDR3 is TGTGCCAGCAGCCACCTAGCGGGAGGAAGCAATGAGCAGTTCTTC. Drawing the rest from reference TRBV14 and TRBJ2-1, the complete variable domain is EAGVTQFPSHSVIEKGQTVTLRCDPISGHDNLYWYRRVMGKEIKFLLHFVKESKQDESGMPNNRFLAERTGGTYSTLKVQPAELEDSGVYFCASSHLAGGSNEQFFGPGTRLTVL.

V gene TRBV6-1 combines with J gene TRBJ2-1, with D possibly TRBD1 on 5 matching bases. The CDR3 is 15 amino acids. Germline CDR1 is MNHNS and CDR2 is SASEGT. The ends were cut back, 2 bases at V and 3 bases at J, with 11 bases in the middle. CDR3: CASSEMPGNYNEQFF. The CDR3, as DNA: TGTGCCAGCAGTGAAATGCCAGGGAACTACAATGAGCAGTTCTTC.

The chain combines TRBV7-8 with TRBJ2-3; perhaps TRBD1 as D (5 bases). Germline-derived CDR1 and CDR2 are SGHVS and FQNEAQ. The V gene lost 6 bases and the J gene lost 1 base, with 20 bases spanning the gap. CDR3 length equals 17 residues. CDR3 in DNA: TGTGCCAGCAGTTCTACAGGTTCGCCCTCGGGCACAGATACGCAGTATTTT. Its translation: CASSSTGSPSGTDTQYF.